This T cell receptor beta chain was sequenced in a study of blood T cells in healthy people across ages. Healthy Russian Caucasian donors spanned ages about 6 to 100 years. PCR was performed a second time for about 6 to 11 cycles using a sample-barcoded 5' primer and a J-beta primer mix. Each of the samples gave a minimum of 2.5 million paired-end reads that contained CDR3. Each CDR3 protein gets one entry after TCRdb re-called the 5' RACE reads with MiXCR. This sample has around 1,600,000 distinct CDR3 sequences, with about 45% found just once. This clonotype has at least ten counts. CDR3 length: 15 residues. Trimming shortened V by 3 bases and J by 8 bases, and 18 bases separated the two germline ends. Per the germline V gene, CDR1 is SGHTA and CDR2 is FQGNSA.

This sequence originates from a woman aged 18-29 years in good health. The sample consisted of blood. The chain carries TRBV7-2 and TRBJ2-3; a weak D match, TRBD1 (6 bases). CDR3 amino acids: CASSFPPGTRPTQYF. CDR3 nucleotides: TGTGCCAGCAGCTTTCCCCCGGGGACACGACCTACGCAGTATTTT.